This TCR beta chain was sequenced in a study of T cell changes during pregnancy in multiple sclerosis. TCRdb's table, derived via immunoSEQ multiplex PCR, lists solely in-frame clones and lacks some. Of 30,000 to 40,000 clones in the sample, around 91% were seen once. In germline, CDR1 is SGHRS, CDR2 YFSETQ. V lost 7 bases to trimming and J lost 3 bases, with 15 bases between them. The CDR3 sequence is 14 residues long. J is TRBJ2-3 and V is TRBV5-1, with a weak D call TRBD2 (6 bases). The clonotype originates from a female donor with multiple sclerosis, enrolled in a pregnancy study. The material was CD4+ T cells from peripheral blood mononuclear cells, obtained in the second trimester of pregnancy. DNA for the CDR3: TGCGCCAGCTCGACGGGAGCGGTGACAGATACGCAGTATTTT. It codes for CASSTGAVTDTQYF.